The 25 T cell receptor beta chains reported below all come from one sample, sequenced in a study of shared clonotypes between healthy human individuals. Here immunoSEQ multiplex PCR was the method, and the copy in TCRdb shows in-frame clones only, minus some. Of around 2,000,000 clones detected, about 92% appear once; the ten largest clones hold 1.7%. Naive CD8 isolation took CD45RO-negative cells positively selected for CCR7 and excluded terminally differentiated effector memory CD45RA+ cells. Sequencing was carried out using naive CD8+ T cells from PBMCs. The source of these receptors is a young man in good health. Some clones in this sample may be carry-over from other donors' samples.

The gene calls are TRBV5-6 and TRBJ2-1; 11 nucleotides line up with TRBD2. CDR3 length: 18 amino acids. Germline CDR1 is SGHDT and CDR2 is YYEEEE. Germline trimming cut 3 bases from V and 3 bases from J; bases unmatched to any gene: 11. The CDR3 DNA follows: TGTGCCAGCAGCTCCGGGACTAGCGGCTTAATTTACTACAATGAGCAGTTCTTC. This codes for CASSSGTSGLIYYNEQFF.

This chain connects TRBV13 to TRBJ2-7; 10 bases line up with TRBD2. The V segment lost 5 bases and the J segment 0 bases; nucleotides outside the gene matches: 10. CDR1 is PRHDT, CDR2 FYEKMQ, per germline (reference sequence). The CDR3 covers 17 residues. CDR3 loop: CASSPGLARGHSYEQYF. The CDR3 DNA is TGTGCCAGCAGCCCGGGACTAGCGAGGGGCCACTCCTACGAGCAGTACTTC.

J is TRBJ2-7 and V is TRBV6-5; TRBD1 matches 11 bases. CDR3 length: 15 residues. V shed 2 bases and J 3 bases; nucleotides not matched to a gene: 3. CDR1 is MNHEY and CDR2 is SVGAGI in the germline V gene. The CDR3 DNA is TGTGCCAGCAGTTACGTGGGACAGGGGGTCTACGAGCAGTACTTC. This sequence encodes CASSYVGQGVYEQYF.

The V call is TRBV7-9, the J call TRBJ1-4; 9 positions match TRBD1. Germline V gene lookup returns CDR1 SEHNR and CDR2 FQNEAQ (reference sequence). The CDR3 has 18 residues. The junction had 9 bases not matched to a gene; V was cut back by 3 bases and J by 1 base. The CDR3 loop reads CASSFRSGTGITNEKLFF. The CDR3 DNA follows: TGTGCCAGCAGCTTCCGCTCCGGGACAGGGATAACTAATGAAAAACTGTTTTTT.

This chain joins TRBV2 and TRBJ1-5; tentative D call: TRBD1 (6 bases). The CDR3 spans 13 residues. Germline-derived CDR1 and CDR2 are SNHLY and FYNNEI. Trimming removed 6 bases at V and 4 bases at J, with 10 bases between. CDR3 region: CASSPTGNQPQHF. The CDR3 DNA reads TGTGCCAGCAGCCCTACAGGGAATCAGCCCCAGCATTTT.

The genes are TRBV28 and TRBJ1-4, with 8 positions matching TRBD1. V was pared by 7 bases and J by 8 bases, with 12 bases of the junction left unmatched. Germline V gene lookup returns CDR1 MDHEN and CDR2 SYDVKM. The CDR3 contains 15 residues. The CDR3 DNA reads TGTGCCAGCACCGAGGCCCAAACAGGGGGGGAAAAACTGTTTTTT. Protein: CASTEAQTGGEKLFF.

The CDR3 DNA reads TGTGCCAGCAGCTTAGGGGGACTAGCGGGAGTAGAGCAGTACTTC. It specifies CASSLGGLAGVEQYF. V and J are TRBV11-2 and TRBJ2-7; TRBD2 matches at 14 bases. Germline V CDR1 and CDR2: SGHAT, FQNNGV. V trimming: 1 base; J trimming: 7 bases; junction bases outside the gene matches: 3. The CDR3 is 15 residues long.

The table lists this clone with a count of one. This chain uses TRBV4-1 with TRBJ2-4, with unresolved D. V was shortened by 4 bases and J by 2 bases, with 12 bases between the two germline ends. The CDR3 length is 15 residues. From germline, CDR1 is MGHRA and CDR2 YSYEKL. The CDR3 bases are TGCGCCAGCAGCCCCCGAGACGTATCCAAAAACATTCAGTACTTC. This codes for CASSPRDVSKNIQYF.

The V call is TRBV19, the J call TRBJ2-5, with 12 bases fitting TRBD2. Germline V gene lookup returns CDR1 LNHDA and CDR2 SQIVND (reference sequence). After removal of 6 bases from V and 9 bases from J, the junction contained 20 bases not matched to a gene. The CDR3 runs to 18 residues. CDR3 amino acids: CASSGLAGGPMVGDPQYF. As DNA, the CDR3 is TGTGCCAGTAGCGGGCTAGCGGGAGGGCCGATGGTTGGAGACCCCCAGTACTTC. The whole variable domain, remainder taken from reference TRBV19 and TRBJ2-5, is DGGITQSPKYLFRKEGQNVTLSCEQNLNHDAMYWYRQDPGQGLRLIYYSQIVNDFQKGDIAEGYSVSREKKESFPLTVTSAQKNPTAFYLCASSGLAGGPMVGDPQYFGPGTRLLVL.

The rearrangement links TRBV7-9 to TRBJ2-1; possibly TRBD2 for D (6 bases). The CDR3 runs to 16 residues. With 0 bases removed from V and 0 bases from J, the gap between germline ends came to 9 bases. Germline V gene lookup returns CDR1 SEHNR and CDR2 FQNEAQ (reference sequence). CDR3 bases: TGTGCCAGCAGCTTAGCCCGGACTAACTCCTACAATGAGCAGTTCTTC. Its translation: CASSLARTNSYNEQFF.

This chain connects TRBV2 to TRBJ2-1; D remains ambiguous. The CDR3 loop spans 16 amino acids. CDR1 is SNHLY and CDR2 is FYNNEI in the germline V gene. Trimming cost V 2 bases and J 0 bases, with 11 bases left between them. The CDR3 DNA reads TGTGCCAGCAGTGAAATTTCGGGTAGCTCCTACAATGAGCAGTTCTTC. As protein: CASSEISGSSYNEQFF.

The chain carries TRBV28 and TRBJ2-2; 7 bases line up with TRBD1. CDR3 length: 15 amino acids. Germline V lookup: CDR1 MDHEN, CDR2 SYDVKM. J was trimmed by 2 bases and V by 7 bases; bases with no gene match: 7. The chain's CDR3 is CASTLGTDNTGELFF. CDR3 bases: TGTGCCAGCACCCTGGGGACAGATAACACCGGGGAGCTGTTTTTT.

The V and J genes are TRBV5-5 and TRBJ1-1; possibly TRBD1 for D (5 bases). Looked up from germline, CDR1 is SGHKS and CDR2 is YYEKEE (reference sequence). The CDR3 consists of 11 residues. Between the trimmed V and J ends, which lost 4 bases and 14 bases, there was a span of 15 bases. CDR3 protein: CASSLGTVGFF. The CDR3, as DNA: TGTGCCAGCAGCCTCGGGACCGTAGGGTTCTTT. Combining the CDR3 with reference TRBV5-5 and TRBJ1-1 gives the whole variable domain DAGVTQSPTHLIKTRGQQVTLRCSPISGHKSVSWYQQVLGQGPQFIFQYYEKEERGRGNFPDRFSARQFPNYSSELNVNALLLGDSALYLCASSLGTVGFFGQGTRLTVV.

This chain links TRBV30 with TRBJ2-5; TRBD1 matches at 8 bases. TRBJ2-7 explains the end of the DNA better; the J call may be wrong. This CDR3 contains 19 residues. CDR1 is GTSNPN, CDR2 SVGIG, per germline (reference sequence). CDR3 DNA sequence: TGTGCCTGGAGTCCCCCGCCGGGACAGGACCCCTCTCTACACTACGAGCAGTACTTC. This translates into CAWSPPPGQDPSLHYEQYF.

This chain joins TRBV25-1 and TRBJ1-2; D gene ambiguous. Trimming removed 4 bases from V and 5 bases from J, with 11 bases in between. Germline assignment: CDR1 MGHDK and CDR2 SYGVNS. This CDR3 comprises 13 residues. The CDR3 DNA sequence: TGTGCCAGCAGTGCCTACAGCGTGTATGGCTACACCTTC. Translation: CASSAYSVYGYTF.

This sequence joins TRBV9 and TRBJ1-2, with no clear D. Germline CDR1 SGDLS, CDR2 YYNGEE. The CDR3 consists of 14 residues. The V and J ends lost 0 bases and 7 bases respectively, with 13 bases between them. CDR3 loop: CASSVGLGNRGYTF. CDR3 coding DNA: TGTGCCAGCAGCGTAGGTCTAGGGAATCGTGGCTACACCTTC.

The chain is built from TRBV7-8 and TRBJ2-7; D ambiguous. Germline CDR1 is SGHVS and CDR2 is FQNEAQ. Trimming removed 5 bases at V and 3 bases at J, with 8 bases between. There are 12 residues in the CDR3. CDR3 coding DNA: TGTGCCAGCAGCCGGGCGGTCTACGAGCAGTACTTC. It specifies CASSRAVYEQYF.

Note on this clone: This CDR3 is also generated by other DNA sequences in the sample. The J gene is TRBJ2-7, the V gene TRBV14; D is undetermined. The CDR3 covers 13 residues. Germline CDR1 and CDR2: SGHDN and FVKESK. V lost 5 bases to trimming and J lost 1 base, with 9 bases between them. The DNA of the CDR3 is TGTGCCAGCAGCTCCGGCCTATCCTACGAGCAGTACTTC. It codes for CASSSGLSYEQYF.

This clone was counted only a few times. This chain links TRBV7-9 with TRBJ1-1, with D perhaps matching TRBD1 (5 bases). The V gene lost 4 bases and the J gene lost 3 bases, with 9 bases spanning the gap. Per the germline V gene, CDR1 is SEHNR and CDR2 is FQNEAQ (reference sequence). The CDR3 loop spans 13 amino acids. CDR3 DNA sequence: TGTGCCAGCAGCTCCTCAGGGCACACTGAAGCTTTCTTT. Its translation is CASSSSGHTEAFF.

The J gene is TRBJ2-7, the V gene TRBV7-2; TRBD2 is a possible D gene (5 bases). The CDR3 consists of 16 residues. The V end was cut by 2 bases, the J end by 3 bases, with 17 bases between. Germline V gene sequence: CDR1 SGHTA, CDR2 FQGNSA. For the CDR3, the DNA is TGTGCCAGCAGCTTAAGAGGGTTTGGGCAGGACTACGAGCAGTACTTC. Amino acid sequence: CASSLRGFGQDYEQYF.

The chain is built from TRBV5-6 and TRBJ1-2, with TRBD1 as a possible D gene (6 bases). The V gene's germline CDR1 is SGHDT and CDR2 YYEEEE. The CDR3 is 11 residues long. Trimming cost V 9 bases and J 6 bases, with 12 bases left between them. The CDR3 region is CATTEGDGYTF. The CDR3 DNA reads as TGTGCCACAACCGAGGGGGATGGCTACACCTTC. Full variable domain (outside the CDR3, taken from reference TRBV5-6 and TRBJ1-2): DAGVTQSPTHLIKTRGQQVTLRCSPKSGHDTVSWYQQALGQGPQFIFQYYEEEERQRGNFPDRFSGHQFPNYSSELNVNALLLGDSALYLCATTEGDGYTFGSGTRLTVV.

V usage is TRBV13 and J usage is TRBJ2-3, with D hard to call. This CDR3 comprises 12 residues. Trimming stripped 4 bases from V and 4 bases from J, with 6 bases between. Germline V lookup: CDR1 PRHDT, CDR2 FYEKMQ (reference sequence). CDR3 DNA sequence: TGTGCCAGCAGCTCCCGGCCAGATACGCAGTATTTT. This translates into CASSSRPDTQYF.

The chain joins TRBV6-6 to TRBJ2-1; 9 bases match TRBD2. CDR1 and CDR2 from the germline V gene are MNHNY and SVGAGI (reference sequence). The J segment lost 9 bases and the V segment lost 0 bases, leaving 9 bases of the junction unmatched. The CDR3 spans 16 residues. The CDR3 sequence is CASSYSNSAGGAEQFF. DNA for the CDR3: TGTGCCAGCAGTTACTCGAATTCAGCGGGAGGCGCTGAGCAGTTCTTC.

In DNA, the CDR3 is TGTGCCAGCAGACCATCAATGAACACTGAAGCTTTCTTT. The encoded protein is CASRPSMNTEAFF. V is TRBV28 and J is TRBJ1-1; no clear D gene. Germline V CDR1 and CDR2: MDHEN, SYDVKM. V was clipped by 6 bases and J by 0 bases, with 8 bases between them. This CDR3 spans 13 amino acids.

Details on this clone: The sample carries other DNA sequences with the same CDR3. The V and J genes are TRBV30 and TRBJ2-2; D uncertain. The CDR3 consists of 13 residues. Trimming shortened V by 0 bases and J by 5 bases, and 7 bases separated the two germline ends. Germline V gene data show CDR1 as GTSNPN and CDR2 as SVGIG (reference sequence). In DNA form, the CDR3 reads TGTGCCTGGAGTGTCGGGTATACCGGGGAGCTGTTTTTT. Translation gives CAWSVGYTGELFF.